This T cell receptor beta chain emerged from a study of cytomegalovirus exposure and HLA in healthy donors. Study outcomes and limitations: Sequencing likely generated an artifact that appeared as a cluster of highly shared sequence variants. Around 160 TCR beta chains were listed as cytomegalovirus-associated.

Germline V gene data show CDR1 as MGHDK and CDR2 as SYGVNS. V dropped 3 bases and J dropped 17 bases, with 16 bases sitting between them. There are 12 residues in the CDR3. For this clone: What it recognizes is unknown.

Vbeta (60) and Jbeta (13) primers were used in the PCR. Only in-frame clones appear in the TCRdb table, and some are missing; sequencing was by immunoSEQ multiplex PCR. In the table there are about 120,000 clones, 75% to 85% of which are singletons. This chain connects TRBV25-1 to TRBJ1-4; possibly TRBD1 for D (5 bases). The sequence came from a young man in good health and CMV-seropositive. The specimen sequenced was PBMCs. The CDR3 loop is CASSDPVQGSFF. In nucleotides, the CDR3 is TGTGCCAGCAGTGACCCCGTCCAGGGCAGTTTTTTT. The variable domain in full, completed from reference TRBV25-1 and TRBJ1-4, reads EADIYQTPRYLVIGTGKKITLECSQTMGHDKMYWYQQDPGMELHLIHYSYGVNSTEKGDLSSESTVSRIRTEHFPLTLESARPSHTSQYLCASSDPVQGSFFGSGTQLSVL.